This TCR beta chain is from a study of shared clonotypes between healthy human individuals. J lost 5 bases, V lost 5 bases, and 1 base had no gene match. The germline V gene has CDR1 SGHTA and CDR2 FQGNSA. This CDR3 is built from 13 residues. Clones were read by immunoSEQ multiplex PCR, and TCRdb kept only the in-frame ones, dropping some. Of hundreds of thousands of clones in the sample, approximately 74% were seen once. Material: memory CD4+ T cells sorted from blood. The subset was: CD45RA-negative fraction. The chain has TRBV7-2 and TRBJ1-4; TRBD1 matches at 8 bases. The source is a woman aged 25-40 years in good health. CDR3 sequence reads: CASSRDRNEKLFF. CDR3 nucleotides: TGTGCCAGCAGCCGGGACAGGAATGAAAAACTGTTTTTT.